Listed here is a single T cell receptor beta chain. Antigen: not known. No infections or other immune events were documented during collection. The data stem from a study of identifying expanded T cells in peripheral blood. General study points: Two-week clone count variance significantly increased as total template count grew. Roughly 1.1 clones differed between technical replicates, versus roughly 17 and 20 over time.

The CDR3 spans 13 residues. Germline V gene lookup returns CDR1 SEHNR and CDR2 FQNEAQ (reference sequence). V gave up 4 bases and J gave up 3 bases, with 9 bases separating them. Using immunoSEQ multiplex PCR, the repertoire was profiled, and TCRdb retains in-frame clones only, with some absent. The data hold more than 90,000 clones, with around nine tenths observed a single time. The TCR was taken from a person aged 18-69 years in good health. This chain uses TRBV7-9 with TRBJ1-1; tentative D call: TRBD1 (5 bases). Sequences were obtained from blood. The CDR3 loop is CASSSQGYTEAFF. The CDR3, as DNA: TGTGCCAGCAGCTCTCAGGGTTACACTGAAGCTTTCTTT.